These 26 T cell receptor beta chains came from one sample sequenced in a study of CD8 T cells in ankylosing spondylitis. These TCRs' antigens remain unknown. Study results and limitations: A TCR beta motif of 8 or 9 highly homologous variants appeared characteristic of ankylosing spondylitis blood.

TCRdb reprocessed the 5' RACE reads via MiXCR and lists one record per CDR3 protein. This table holds some 800,000 distinct CDR3 sequences, 12% found once. Sequenced sample: blood, either unsorted or a sorted T cell fraction (not recorded which). These receptors all stem from a male donor with ankylosing spondylitis.

This clonotype turned up a few times. The rearrangement uses TRBV10-1 and TRBJ2-7, with 7 positions matching TRBD1. The CDR3 consists of 15 residues. Germline trimming cut 2 bases from V and 5 bases from J; bases unmatched to any gene: 9. CDR1 is WNHNN, CDR2 SYGVQD, per germline (reference sequence). CDR3 bases: TGCGCCAGCAGTGAGAGCGGACAGGTACTCCACGAGCAGTACTTC. Translation: CASSESGQVLHEQYF.

V and J are TRBV20-1 and TRBJ2-7; D gene unclear. In germline, CDR1 is DFQATT, CDR2 SNEGSKA (reference sequence). V lost 5 bases and J lost 1, with 12 bases in between. The CDR3 spans 13 residues. CDR3 coding DNA: TGCAGTGCTCGCCGGTACTTTTCCTACGAGCAGTACTTC. Protein product: CSARRYFSYEQYF.

This clonotype was counted between two and nine times. The CDR3 nucleotides are TGTGCCAGCAGCCAACCGGCTAGACAGGCAGATACGCAGTATTTT. It codes for CASSQPARQADTQYF. The rearrangement links TRBV14 to TRBJ2-3, with D possibly being TRBD1 (6 bases). Germline lookup yields CDR1 SGHDN and CDR2 FVKESK. The CDR3 runs to 15 residues. The V end lost 2 bases, the J end lost 4 bases, and 13 bases lay between the germline ends.

This clonotype was counted only a few times. The chain is built from TRBV9 and TRBJ2-1; D remains unclear. This CDR3 has 15 amino acids. V lost 0 bases, J lost 4 bases, and 11 bases lay in between. Germline CDR1 SGDLS, CDR2 YYNGEE. DNA of the CDR3: TGTGCCAGCAGCGTAGGGACCCGCGCGTACAATGAGCAGTTCTTC. Its translation is CASSVGTRAYNEQFF.

V gene TRBV5-1 combines with J gene TRBJ2-1; 9 positions agree with TRBD2. The length of the CDR3 is 15 residues. After removal of 6 bases from V and 0 bases from J, the junction contained 4 bases not matched to a gene. Germline V gene data show CDR1 as SGHRS and CDR2 as YFSETQ. The CDR3 DNA reads as TGCGCCAGCAACCTAGCGGGGAGCTCCTACAATGAGCAGTTCTTC. This translates into CASNLAGSSYNEQFF.

Only a few counts were recorded for this clonotype. The J gene is TRBJ2-5, the V gene TRBV5-1; TRBD1 might be the D (6 bases). CDR3 length: 16 residues. Germline V gives CDR1 SGHRS, CDR2 YFSETQ. V lost 4 bases to trimming and J lost 1 base, with 17 bases between them. The CDR3 sequence: CASSHQGQLFQETQYF. The CDR3 DNA follows: TGCGCCAGCAGCCATCAAGGACAGCTCTTCCAAGAGACCCAGTACTTC.

The rearrangement uses TRBV4-3 and TRBJ1-2; TRBD1 aligns across 7 bases. Unmatched junction bases numbered 12, after V lost 4 bases and J lost 10 bases. The CDR3 is made up of 14 amino acids. The germline gives CDR1 LGHNA, CDR2 YSLEER. The CDR3 DNA sequence: TGCGCCAGCAGCCCGTATTCGGGACAGTCTCCCTACACCTTC. It encodes CASSPYSGQSPYTF.

This sequence joins TRBV6-5 and TRBJ2-7; tentative D call: TRBD1 (6 bases). The CDR3 has 14 residues. The ends were cut back, 8 bases at V and 0 bases at J, with 14 bases in the middle. CDR1 and CDR2 from the germline V gene are MNHEY and SVGAGI. The DNA for the CDR3 is TGTGCCAGCGTTGGACAGCCGAGCTCCTACGAGCAGTACTTC. Residues: CASVGQPSSYEQYF.

V is TRBV20-1 and J is TRBJ2-3; 9 bases map to TRBD2. Germline V CDR1 and CDR2: DFQATT, SNEGSKA (reference sequence). After removal of 6 bases from V and 1 base from J, the junction contained 5 bases not matched to a gene. The CDR3 covers 14 residues. CDR3 protein: CSASLAGRTDTQYF. For the CDR3, the DNA is TGCAGTGCCAGTCTAGCGGGACGCACAGATACGCAGTATTTT.

This clonotype was seen ten or more times. V is TRBV7-8 and J is TRBJ1-4; 8 bases map to TRBD1. Germline values: CDR1 SGHVS, CDR2 FQNEAQ. After removal of 5 bases from V and 8 bases from J, the junction contained 7 bases not matched to a gene. This CDR3 is 14 amino acids long. The CDR3 DNA reads as TGTGCCAGCAGCCTCCGACAGGGGAGGGAAAAACTGTTTTTT. Translation gives CASSLRQGREKLFF.

The genes are TRBV7-9 and TRBJ2-7; D ambiguous. This CDR3 spans 12 amino acids. Trimming pared 3 bases from V and 4 bases from J, leaving 7 bases between. In germline, CDR1 is SEHNR, CDR2 FQNEAQ (reference sequence). In nucleotides, the CDR3 is TGTGCCAGCAGCTTGGAAACTTACGAGCAGTACTTC. Its translation: CASSLETYEQYF.

This clonotype was seen repeatedly, ten times or more. The chain combines TRBV5-1 with TRBJ1-1, with D possibly TRBD1 on 5 matching bases. The CDR3 is 13 amino acids. The germline gives CDR1 SGHRS, CDR2 YFSETQ. V dropped 4 bases and J dropped 7 bases, with 14 bases sitting between them. The chain's CDR3 is CASSLGTAFEAFF. The CDR3, as DNA: TGCGCCAGCAGCCTGGGGACGGCCTTTGAAGCTTTCTTT.

This clonotype appeared a few times. V and J are TRBV15 and TRBJ1-2; TRBD1 matches at 7 bases. With V trimmed by 3 bases and J by 4 bases, 8 bases remained unmatched. The CDR3 sequence is 15 residues long. CDR1 and CDR2 (germline): LNHNV, YYDKDF (reference sequence). The CDR3 DNA sequence: TGTGCCACCAGCAGGGGGGGGGACAGAAGCTATGGCTACACCTTC. The encoded protein is CATSRGGDRSYGYTF.

The sample holds many counts of this clonotype. In DNA form, the CDR3 reads TGTGCCAGCAGCCCCTACATCGGGATTAACGATCAGCCCCAGCATTTT. This encodes CASSPYIGINDQPQHF. The chain has TRBV7-8 and TRBJ1-5; D is undetermined. Trimming took 5 bases from V and 5 from J, leaving 19 bases between them. The germline V gene has CDR1 SGHVS and CDR2 FQNEAQ. The CDR3 sequence is 16 residues long.

This chain connects TRBV28 to TRBJ2-5, with a possible D match to TRBD2 (5 bases). V was cut by 3 bases and J by 5 bases, with 10 bases left in between. CDR1 is MDHEN, CDR2 SYDVKM, per germline. The CDR3 spans 13 residues. The CDR3, as DNA: TGTGCCAGCAGTTTGGGATGGAGGGAGACCCAGTACTTC. Translating gives CASSLGWRETQYF. The full variable domain, completed using reference TRBV28 and TRBJ2-5, is DVKVTQSSRYLVKRTGEKVFLECVQDMDHENMFWYRQDPGLGLRLIYFSYDVKMKEKGDIPEGYSVSREKKERFSLILESASTNQTSMYLCASSLGWRETQYFGPGTRLLVL.

This clonotype was seen a few times. The genes are TRBV5-1 and TRBJ1-2; D possibly corresponds to TRBD1 (5 bases). Between the trimmed V and J ends, which lost 0 bases and 6 bases, there was a span of 12 bases. Per germline, CDR1 SGHRS and CDR2 YFSETQ. CDR3 size: 14 residues. Here the CDR3 DNA reads TGCGCCAGCAGCTTGGCCGGGGGTCCCGATGGCTACACCTTC. Translating gives CASSLAGGPDGYTF.

This clonotype appeared a few times. CDR3 sequence reads: CASSLAGGFADTQYF. The CDR3 nucleotides are TGTGCCAGCAGCTTAGCGGGAGGTTTCGCAGATACGCAGTATTTT. This chain links TRBV7-2 with TRBJ2-3; tentatively, D is TRBD2 (6 bases). Trimming left V 0 bases short and J 4 bases short, with 11 bases between. The CDR3 length is 15 residues. CDR1 is SGHTA, CDR2 FQGNSA, per germline.

The genes are TRBV30 and TRBJ1-1, with D unresolved. V was trimmed by 5 bases and J by 4 bases, leaving 14 bases between them. The CDR3 spans 13 residues. Germline V gene lookup returns CDR1 GTSNPN and CDR2 SVGIG (reference sequence). The CDR3 is CAWSRGLSTEAFF. CDR3 nucleotide sequence: TGTGCCTGGTCGCGCGGCCTGAGCACTGAAGCTTTCTTT.

Ten or more counts support this clonotype. The gene calls are TRBV7-2 and TRBJ2-1; TRBD2 is a possible D gene (6 bases). In germline, CDR1 is SGHTA, CDR2 FQGNSA. The V end lost 5 bases, the J end lost 0 bases, and 17 bases lay between the germline ends. CDR3 size: 17 residues. As DNA, the CDR3 is TGTGCCAGCAGCCCCCACGCACGCGGGGCCTCCTACAATGAGCAGTTCTTC. It translates to CASSPHARGASYNEQFF.

The genes are TRBV3-1 and TRBJ1-6; possible D gene TRBD1, 5 bases. The V gene lost 4 bases and the J gene lost 5 bases, with 12 bases spanning the gap. Germline CDR1 is LGHDT and CDR2 is YNNKEL (reference sequence). This CDR3 comprises 15 residues. The CDR3 reads CASSLGRGHNSPLHF. The CDR3 coding sequence is TGTGCCAGCAGCCTGGGACGGGGCCATAATTCACCCCTCCACTTT.

The V gene is TRBV3-1, the J gene TRBJ1-1; 7 nucleotides align to TRBD1. This CDR3 has 13 amino acids. Germline V lookup: CDR1 LGHDT, CDR2 YNNKEL (reference sequence). The V and J ends lost 4 bases and 7 bases, in that order; junction bases with no gene match: 6. The CDR3 DNA sequence: TGTGCCAGCAGCCGTAGGGGGCCTATTGAAGCTTTCTTT. This codes for CASSRRGPIEAFF.

V and J are TRBV20-1 and TRBJ2-7; D possibly corresponds to TRBD2 (6 bases). V lost 3 bases to trimming and J lost 3 bases, with 12 bases between them. CDR3 size: 13 residues. The V gene's germline CDR1 is DFQATT and CDR2 SNEGSKA (reference sequence). In nucleotides, the CDR3 is TGCAGTGCTAGTCAGGGACTGTACTACGAGCAGTACTTC. Protein sequence: CSASQGLYYEQYF.

The chain is built from TRBV20-1 and TRBJ2-3, with D perhaps matching TRBD1 or TRBD2 (5 bases each). Germline CDR1 DFQATT, CDR2 SNEGSKA (reference sequence). CDR3 size: 15 residues. Trimming took off 3 bases at V and 3 bases at J, with 16 bases between the two ends. The CDR3 sequence is CSARTLVGTTDTQYF. As DNA, the CDR3 is TGCAGTGCTAGGACCCTTGTGGGGACGACAGATACGCAGTATTTT.

The chain uses TRBV4-3 and TRBJ2-7, with D possibly being TRBD1 or TRBD2 (5 bases each). V lost 3 bases to trimming and J lost 7 bases, with 16 bases between them. The CDR3 is made up of 14 amino acids. Per germline, CDR1 LGHNA and CDR2 YSLEER. The CDR3 here is CASSHRGATGEQYF. CDR3 in DNA: TGCGCCAGCAGCCACCGAGGGGCCACCGGGGAGCAGTACTTC.

This clonotype was counted a few times. This chain joins TRBV2 and TRBJ1-3; tentatively, D is TRBD1 (6 bases). Germline V gene lookup returns CDR1 SNHLY and CDR2 FYNNEI. V lost 7 bases and J 4 bases, leaving 14 bases between the germline ends. CDR3 length equals 14 residues. This CDR3 is CASNLRGDGNTIYF. The CDR3 DNA reads as TGTGCCAGCAACCTCAGGGGTGACGGAAACACCATATATTTT.

In this sample, this clonotype turned up many times. The rearrangement uses TRBV29-1 and TRBJ2-1; D is uncertain. Germline loops: CDR1 SQVTM, CDR2 ANQGSEA. This CDR3 contains 14 residues. V lost 1 base and J 7 bases, leaving 14 bases between the germline ends. The CDR3 here is CSVEGQEMVNEQFF. DNA of the CDR3: TGCAGCGTTGAAGGGCAGGAGATGGTGAATGAGCAGTTCTTC.